Presented here are 12 T cell receptor beta chains from one specimen sequenced in a study of cytomegalovirus exposure and HLA in healthy donors. PCR involved 60 Vbeta and 13 Jbeta primers. Repertoires were generated with immunoSEQ multiplex PCR, while TCRdb's copy carries only in-frame clones and drops some. The sample has around 130,000 clones, 8.5% to 9% seen once. The sequencing input was PBMCs. These receptors all stem from a woman between 35 and 50 years old in good health and CMV-seropositive.

The chain couples TRBV20-1 to TRBJ1-2, with D uncertain. The V gene lost 5 bases and the J gene lost 2 bases, with 6 bases spanning the gap. The length of the CDR3 is 11 residues. From germline, CDR1 is DFQATT and CDR2 SNEGSKA (reference sequence). In DNA form, the CDR3 reads TGCAGTGCTGTGACAAACTATGGCTACACCTTC. The encoded protein is CSAVTNYGYTF.

This clone occurred a few times. J is TRBJ1-3 and V is TRBV19; D is perhaps TRBD1 (6 bases). CDR1 is LNHDA, CDR2 SQIVND, per germline (reference sequence). This CDR3 is 16 amino acids long. The germline V and J ends were trimmed by 3 bases and 0 bases, with 12 bases remaining between them. The CDR3 nucleotides read TGTGCCAGTAGTATCGCCGGGACAAGCTCTGGAAACACCATATATTTT. Amino acid sequence: CASSIAGTSSGNTIYF.

This chain uses TRBV9 with TRBJ1-3; D is uncertain. CDR1 and CDR2 from the germline V gene are SGDLS and YYNGEE. The germline V and J ends were trimmed by 0 bases and 2 bases, with 9 bases remaining between them. The CDR3 totals 15 residues. As DNA, the CDR3 is TGTGCCAGCAGCGTAGTCGCGAACCCTGGAAACACCATATATTTT. Its protein is CASSVVANPGNTIYF.

The chain links TRBV7-9 to TRBJ2-5; D is possibly TRBD2 (6 bases). Germline CDR1 reads SEHNR; CDR2 reads FQNEAQ (reference sequence). The CDR3 totals 15 residues. V was shortened by 3 bases and J by 5 bases, with 16 bases between the two germline ends. CDR3 DNA: TGTGCCAGCAGCTTTAACGGGGCCCGGGAGGAGACCCAGTACTTC. Translated, it gives CASSFNGAREETQYF.

The J gene is TRBJ1-1, the V gene TRBV19, with a weak D call TRBD1 (6 bases). Per germline, CDR1 LNHDA and CDR2 SQIVND (reference sequence). Between the trimmed V and J ends, which lost 3 bases and 4 bases, there was a span of 15 bases. The CDR3 spans 15 residues. DNA for the CDR3: TGTGCCAGTAGTATCTCCCCAGGGGTGAGCACTGAAGCTTTCTTT. Protein: CASSISPGVSTEAFF.

A word on this clone: Here the CDR3 omits its conserved ending phenylalanine or tryptophan, so a read error is the likely source. It is unclear where the CDR3 begins or ends on the DNA, so no DNA is shown, and the CDR3 is as TCRdb lists it. This chain uses TRBV30 with TRBJ1-5; TRBD1, the table's D call, lacks a check against the DNA. The CDR3 sequence runs 15 residues, both termini included. CDR1 and CDR2 (germline): GTSNPN, SVGIG (reference sequence). CDR3 region: CAWSAFGRDNQPKHL.

This clone was counted only a few times. This chain joins TRBV11-2 and TRBJ1-5; maybe TRBD1 (5 bases). Per germline, CDR1 SGHAT and CDR2 FQNNGV. Trimming took 4 bases from V and 4 from J, leaving 11 bases between them. This CDR3 has 14 residues. Here the CDR3 DNA reads TGTGCCAGCAGCTACTCAGGGTGGAATCAGCCCCAGCATTTT. Its protein is CASSYSGWNQPQHF.

This chain joins TRBV7-2 and TRBJ2-7; D gene ambiguous. From germline, CDR1 is SGHTA and CDR2 FQGNSA. The CDR3 runs to 17 residues. The V and J ends lost 4 bases and 5 bases respectively, with 24 bases between them. The CDR3 sequence is CASSSTILLGRTHEQYF. CDR3 bases: TGTGCCAGCAGCTCGACGATCTTACTGGGCCGAACCCACGAGCAGTACTTC.

The chain links TRBV5-1 to TRBJ2-2, with a possible D match to TRBD1 (5 bases). Trimming pared 0 bases from V and 1 base from J, leaving 7 bases between. This CDR3 region has 15 residues. Germline CDR1 is SGHRS and CDR2 is YFSETQ. CDR3 region: CASSLVRGNTGELFF. CDR3 bases: TGCGCCAGCAGCTTGGTTAGGGGGAACACCGGGGAGCTGTTTTTT.

This clone has more than one count but fewer than ten. The rearrangement joins TRBV19 to TRBJ2-6, with unresolved D. Trimming cost V 3 bases and J 2 bases, with 5 bases left between them. Germline loops: CDR1 LNHDA, CDR2 SQIVND (reference sequence). There are 14 residues in the CDR3. The chain's CDR3 is CASSIIAGANVLTF. CDR3 nucleotide sequence: TGTGCCAGTAGTATTATCGCTGGGGCCAACGTCCTGACTTTC. The full variable domain, with the rest looked up from reference TRBV19 and TRBJ2-6, is DGGITQSPKYLFRKEGQNVTLSCEQNLNHDAMYWYRQDPGQGLRLIYYSQIVNDFQKGDIAEGYSVSREKKESFPLTVTSAQKNPTAFYLCASSIIAGANVLTFGAGSRLTVL.

The chain recombines TRBV5-1 with TRBJ2-5; maybe TRBD2 (6 bases). The CDR3 has 16 residues. Trimming took off 4 bases at V and 2 bases at J, with 18 bases between the two ends. Germline V gives CDR1 SGHRS, CDR2 YFSETQ. The CDR3 DNA reads as TGCGCCAGCAGCCCGGTGCGGGAAGTCGGGCAAGAGACCCAGTACTTC. Protein sequence: CASSPVREVGQETQYF.

In this sample, this clone turned up a few times. V is TRBV10-2 and J is TRBJ2-1; 7 positions match TRBD2. CDR3 length equals 18 residues. V shed 7 bases, J shed 0 bases, and the junction held 15 bases outside the gene matches. The germline CDR1 and CDR2 sequences are WSHSY and SAAADI. This CDR3 reads CASIPTSSGLGSYNEQFF. As DNA, the CDR3 is TGCGCCAGCATCCCTACAAGTTCCGGACTAGGCTCCTACAATGAGCAGTTCTTC.